One and the same sample provided the 9 T cell receptor beta chains below, sequenced in a study of blood T cell repertoires in COVID-19. This table comes from immunoSEQ multiplex PCR, and its TCRdb copy is limited to in-frame clones, with some not included. Of about 140,000 clones listed, less than 85% are singletons. The source material was peripheral blood. These receptors originate from a woman older than 75 in a cohort sampled during active or convalescent COVID-19.

Here the CDR3 reads CASSEFGQVYGYTF. The CDR3, as DNA: TGTGCCAGCAGTGAATTCGGACAGGTCTATGGCTACACCTTC. The chain couples TRBV6-1 to TRBJ1-2; 7 bases fit TRBD1. CDR3 size: 14 residues. The germline CDR1 and CDR2 sequences are MNHNS and SASEGT. With 2 bases clipped from V and 4 bases from J, the junction kept 4 bases outside the gene matches.

The CDR3 DNA sequence: TGCGCCAGCAGGGAAACAGGGGGAGAGACCGGGGAGCTGTTTTTT. This encodes CASRETGGETGELFF. The chain recombines TRBV4-3 with TRBJ2-2; 8 bases fit TRBD1. CDR1 is LGHNA and CDR2 is YSLEER in the germline V gene. This CDR3 contains 15 residues. With 6 bases clipped from V and 5 bases from J, the junction kept 8 bases outside the gene matches.

This sequence joins TRBV6-5 and TRBJ1-3; D not resolved. The CDR3 has 13 amino acids. V was trimmed by 5 bases and J by 3 bases, leaving 8 bases between them. CDR1 and CDR2 (germline): MNHEY, SVGAGI. CDR3 protein: CASSRSGGNTIYF. Written as DNA, the CDR3 is TGTGCCAGCAGTCGTTCAGGTGGAAACACCATATATTTT.

The DNA of the CDR3 is TGTGCCAGCAGCACCGACAGCTACTATGGCTACACCTTC. It encodes CASSTDSYYGYTF. The rearrangement joins TRBV11-1 to TRBJ1-2, with TRBD1 as a possible D gene (5 bases). CDR3 length: 13 amino acids. V lost 5 bases and J 3 bases, leaving 10 bases between the germline ends. Germline values: CDR1 SGHAT, CDR2 FQDESV (reference sequence).

The chain links TRBV7-8 to TRBJ2-1, with 16 positions matching TRBD2. The V gene end was trimmed by 5 bases and the J gene end by 15 bases; junction bases not matched to a gene: 10. Germline V gene lookup returns CDR1 SGHVS and CDR2 FQNEAQ. The length of the CDR3 is 15 residues. For the CDR3, the DNA is TGTGCCAGCAGCATGTCGGGACTAGCGGGGGGGCTGTGGTTCTTC. Its translation is CASSMSGLAGGLWFF.

The chain is built from TRBV28 and TRBJ2-5, with a weak D call TRBD2 (6 bases). CDR1 is MDHEN, CDR2 SYDVKM, per germline. This CDR3 has 13 residues. Trimming took off 2 bases at V and 7 bases at J, with 11 bases between the two ends. The CDR3 sequence: CASSLGPAGTQYF. The CDR3 nucleotides read TGTGCCAGCAGTTTAGGCCCAGCGGGGACCCAGTACTTC.

The chain joins TRBV29-1 to TRBJ1-1, with D possibly TRBD1 on 5 matching bases. CDR1 is SQVTM and CDR2 is ANQGSEA in the germline V gene. The germline V and J ends were trimmed by 7 bases and 3 bases, with 9 bases remaining between them. This CDR3 spans 11 amino acids. CDR3 loop: CSGGSDTEAFF. As DNA, the CDR3 is TGCAGCGGGGGGTCGGACACTGAAGCTTTCTTT. Drawing the rest from reference TRBV29-1 and TRBJ1-1, the complete variable domain is SAVISQKPSRDICQRGTSLTIQCQVDSQVTMMFWYRQQPGQSLTLIATANQGSEATYESGFVIDKFPISRPNLTFSTLTVSNMSPEDSSIYLCSGGSDTEAFFGQGTRLTVV.

The V and J genes are TRBV7-9 and TRBJ2-1; TRBD2 matches 10 bases. Per germline, CDR1 SEHNR and CDR2 FQNEAQ (reference sequence). The CDR3 runs 14 residues. V was pared by 3 bases and J by 7 bases, with 3 bases of the junction left unmatched. CDR3 bases: TGTGCCAGCAGCTTCATTAGCGGGGGGAATGAGCAGTTCTTC. It is translated as CASSFISGGNEQFF.

V is TRBV11-2 and J is TRBJ1-6; 10 positions match TRBD1. The CDR3 length is 17 residues. In germline, CDR1 is SGHAT, CDR2 FQNNGV. V lost 5 bases to trimming and J lost 7 bases; unmatched junction nucleotides: 11. CDR3 in amino acids: CASSGGDRGVRNSPLHF. The DNA for the CDR3 is TGTGCCAGCAGCGGAGGGGACAGGGGAGTTCGGAATTCACCCCTCCACTTT.